The rows below give T cell receptor beta chains drawn from one sample of a study of cytomegalovirus exposure and HLA in healthy donors. Produced via immunoSEQ multiplex PCR; TCRdb's table is partial and in-frame only. The sample has approximately 85,000 clones; 80% are singletons. Sequencing was carried out using PBMCs. These receptors were obtained from a woman aged 50 to 60 in good health and CMV-seropositive. Both conserved end residues are trimmed from each CDR3. Clone size appears in some rows only: once, few, many, or a class for an expanded clone.

CDR3: ASSSPGSSYNEQF
J: TRBJ2-1
size: NA
V: TRBV7-9

CDR3: ASSTRTGDGYT
J: TRBJ1-2
size: NA
V: TRBV7-3

CDR3: ASSLAEGTGNEQF
J: TRBJ2-1
size: NA
V: TRBV7-2

CDR3: ASSLRDTLGEQF
J: TRBJ2-1
size: NA
V: TRBV6-5

CDR3: ASSEAQGAGEKLF
J: TRBJ1-4
size: few
V: TRBV6-1

CDR3: ASSPWTSAKGDTQY
J: TRBJ2-3
size: NA
V: TRBV27

CDR3: ASSLETSGSDTQY
J: TRBJ2-3
size: NA
V: TRBV5-6

CDR3: ASMGVAGNNEQF
J: TRBJ2-1
size: few
V: TRBV10-2

CDR3: ASSVGTSGRERNIQY
J: TRBJ2-4
size: once
V: TRBV9

CDR3: ASSQDSSGGELF
J: TRBJ2-2
size: NA
V: TRBV14

CDR3: ASSPGTDYYGYT
J: TRBJ1-2
size: NA
V: TRBV19

CDR3: ASSRDREDKF
J: TRBJ2-1
size: NA
V: TRBV19

CDR3: ASSLYSNTGELF
J: TRBJ2-2
size: NA
V: TRBV7-9

CDR3: AWSISPGGWNEQY
J: TRBJ2-7
size: NA
V: TRBV30

CDR3: AWSGAENEKLF
J: TRBJ1-4
size: NA
V: TRBV30

CDR3: ASSEVFGGRASEQF
J: TRBJ2-1
size: NA
V: TRBV6-1

CDR3: ASSIRDNEKLF
J: TRBJ1-4
size: NA
V: TRBV14

CDR3: AISEARDASRATGELF
J: TRBJ2-2
size: few
V: TRBV10-3

CDR3: ASSSGSRGSEKLF
J: TRBJ1-4
size: NA
V: TRBV11-2

CDR3: AISEAGTGEEKLF
J: TRBJ1-4
size: NA
V: TRBV10-3

CDR3: ASSRSSHTEAF
J: TRBJ1-1
size: NA
V: TRBV7-9

CDR3: ASSSPHTGVDGYT
J: TRBJ1-2
size: few
V: TRBV6-5

CDR3: ASSLSGQGNSGELF
J: TRBJ2-2
size: NA
V: TRBV5-1

CDR3: ASSRYRAPLAKNIQY
J: TRBJ2-4
size: NA
V: TRBV7-9

CDR3: ASSGGGRETQY
J: TRBJ2-5
size: NA
V: TRBV5-6

CDR3: ASRRGGNTEAF
J: TRBJ1-1
size: NA
V: TRBV2

CDR3: AWRWGRARETQY
J: TRBJ2-5
size: NA
V: TRBV30

CDR3: ASSRLDKNTEAF
J: TRBJ1-1
size: NA
V: TRBV4-2

CDR3: ASSPGRTGFYPNEQF
J: TRBJ2-1
size: few
V: TRBV18

CDR3: ASSLAVGQSAKNIQY
J: TRBJ2-4
size: few
V: TRBV7-8

CDR3: SVEGVEGDTQY
J: TRBJ2-3
size: NA
V: TRBV29-1

CDR3: ASSFSGGRENEQF
J: TRBJ2-1
size: once
V: TRBV11-2

CDR3: ASSLDRNSYNEQF
J: TRBJ2-1
size: few
V: TRBV11-1

CDR3: ASSARQGAAYEQY
J: TRBJ2-7
size: NA
V: TRBV7-2

CDR3: ASSLGQGSDHEQY
J: TRBJ2-7
size: NA
V: TRBV19

CDR3: ASSQSQGDRWSANEKLF
J: TRBJ1-4
size: NA
V: TRBV23-1

CDR3: ARSKGVWGGYT
J: TRBJ1-2
size: few
V: TRBV7-5

CDR3: ASSISPNTEAF
J: TRBJ1-1
size: NA
V: TRBV19

CDR3: ASSQSTGGQNSGNTIY
J: TRBJ1-3
size: NA
V: TRBV14

CDR3: ASSSSGVNTGELF
J: TRBJ2-2
size: NA
V: TRBV7-3

CDR3: AVRGANEETQY
J: TRBJ2-5
size: NA
V: TRBV10-3

CDR3: SARGGGENF
J: TRBJ1-1
size: NA
V: TRBV20-1

CDR3: ASSLRGLAGETQY
J: TRBJ2-5
size: NA
V: TRBV7-3

CDR3: ASTGTGMPGANVLT
J: TRBJ2-6
size: NA
V: TRBV5-6

CDR3: ASSISGTGEGYGYT
J: TRBJ1-2
size: NA
V: TRBV5-6

CDR3: ASSLVGQGVGELF
J: TRBJ2-2
size: NA
V: TRBV7-9

CDR3: ANSPRGRNIQY
J: TRBJ2-4
size: once
V: TRBV6-1

CDR3: ASTLGRGSNTGELF
J: TRBJ2-2
size: NA
V: TRBV19

CDR3: ASRPPDRVGEQY
J: TRBJ2-7
size: NA
V: TRBV5-4

CDR3: ASSDRGTRFGGYT
J: TRBJ1-2
size: NA
V: TRBV19